This T cell receptor (beta chain) was sequenced during a study of cytomegalovirus exposure and HLA in healthy donors. Whole-study results and caveats: Subsequent analysis showed first-cohort TCR clusters tending to co-occur in 95 to 150 validation repertoires. Specificity for CMV antigens was confirmed in vitro for a few of the CMV-associated chains.

In germline, CDR1 is LNHNV, CDR2 YYDKDF (reference sequence). The CDR3 is 16 residues long. The V and J ends lost 5 bases and 2 bases respectively, with 15 bases between them. Concerning this clone: Its cognate antigen is unknown.

Sequencing was performed with immunoSEQ multiplex PCR; in TCRdb, only in-frame clones are kept and a portion is missing. Here the sample spans roughly 57,000 clones, 93% being singletons. Sequencing was performed on PBMCs. This TCR was recovered from a woman aged 18-29 years in good health and CMV-seropositive. The genes are TRBV15 and TRBJ1-4; D perhaps matches TRBD1 (6 bases). CDR3 nucleotide sequence: TGTGCCACCAGCCCACAGGGATTTCTGACTAATGAAAAACTGTTTTTT. Translated: CATSPQGFLTNEKLFF.